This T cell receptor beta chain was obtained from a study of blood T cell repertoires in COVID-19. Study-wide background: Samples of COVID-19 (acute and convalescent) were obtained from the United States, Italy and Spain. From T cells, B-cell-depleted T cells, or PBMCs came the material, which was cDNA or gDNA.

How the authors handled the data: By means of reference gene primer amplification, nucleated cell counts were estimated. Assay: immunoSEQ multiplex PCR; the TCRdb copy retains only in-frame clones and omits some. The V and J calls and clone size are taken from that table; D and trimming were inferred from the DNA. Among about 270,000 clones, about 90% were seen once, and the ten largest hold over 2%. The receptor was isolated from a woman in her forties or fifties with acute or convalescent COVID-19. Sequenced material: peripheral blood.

This CDR3 reads CASSTGQGSNSPLHF. The CDR3 DNA reads as TGCGCCAGCAGCACGGGACAGGGAAGCAATTCACCCCTCCACTTT. The V call is TRBV5-1, the J call TRBJ1-6; 9 nucleotides line up with TRBD1. Germline V gives CDR1 SGHRS, CDR2 YFSETQ. After removal of 4 bases from V and 7 bases from J, the junction contained 6 bases not matched to a gene. The CDR3 contains 15 residues.